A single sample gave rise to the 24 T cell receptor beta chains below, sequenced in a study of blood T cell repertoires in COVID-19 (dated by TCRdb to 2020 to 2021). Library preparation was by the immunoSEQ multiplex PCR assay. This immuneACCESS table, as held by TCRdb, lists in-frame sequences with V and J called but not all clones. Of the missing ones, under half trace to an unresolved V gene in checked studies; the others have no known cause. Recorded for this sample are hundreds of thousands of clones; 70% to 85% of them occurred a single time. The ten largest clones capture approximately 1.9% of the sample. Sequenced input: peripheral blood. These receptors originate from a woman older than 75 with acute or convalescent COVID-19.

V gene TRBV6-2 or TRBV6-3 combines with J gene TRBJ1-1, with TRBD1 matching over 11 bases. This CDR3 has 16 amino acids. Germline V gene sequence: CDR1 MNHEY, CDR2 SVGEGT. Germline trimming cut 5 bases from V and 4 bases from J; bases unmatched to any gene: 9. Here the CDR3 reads CASSLGQGAVGTEAFF. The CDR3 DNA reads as TGTGCCAGCAGTCTTGGACAGGGGGCTGTGGGCACTGAAGCTTTCTTT.

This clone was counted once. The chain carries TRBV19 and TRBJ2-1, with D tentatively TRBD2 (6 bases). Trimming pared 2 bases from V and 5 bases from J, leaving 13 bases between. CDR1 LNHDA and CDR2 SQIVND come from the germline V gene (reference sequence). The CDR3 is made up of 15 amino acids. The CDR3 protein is CASSILGGLNNEQFF. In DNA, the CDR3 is TGTGCCAGTAGTATATTGGGGGGACTTAACAATGAGCAGTTCTTC.

This CDR3 is CASTRQVNYGYTF. The CDR3 coding sequence is TGTGCCAGCACTCGACAGGTCAACTATGGCTACACCTTC. The chain carries TRBV28 and TRBJ1-2; perhaps TRBD1 as D (6 bases). V gave up 7 bases and J gave up 2 bases, with 11 bases separating them. Germline CDR1 and CDR2: MDHEN and SYDVKM. The CDR3 loop spans 13 amino acids.

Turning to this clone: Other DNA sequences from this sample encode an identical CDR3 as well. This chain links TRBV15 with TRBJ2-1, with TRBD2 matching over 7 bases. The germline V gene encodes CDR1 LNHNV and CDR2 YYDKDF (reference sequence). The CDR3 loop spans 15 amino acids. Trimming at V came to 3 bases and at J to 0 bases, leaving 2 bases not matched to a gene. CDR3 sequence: CATSRGGSSYNEQFF. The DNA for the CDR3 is TGTGCCACCAGCAGGGGAGGGAGCTCCTACAATGAGCAGTTCTTC.

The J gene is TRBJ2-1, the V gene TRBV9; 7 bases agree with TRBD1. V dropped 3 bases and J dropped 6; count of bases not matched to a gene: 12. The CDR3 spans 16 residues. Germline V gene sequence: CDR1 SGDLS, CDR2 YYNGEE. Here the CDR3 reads CASSERASGGFNEQFF. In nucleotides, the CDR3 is TGTGCCAGCAGCGAGAGAGCATCAGGGGGATTCAATGAGCAGTTCTTC.

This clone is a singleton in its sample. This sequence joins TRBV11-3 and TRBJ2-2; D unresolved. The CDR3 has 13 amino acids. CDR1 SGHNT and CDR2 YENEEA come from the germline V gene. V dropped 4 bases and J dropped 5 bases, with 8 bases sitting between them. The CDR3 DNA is TGTGCCAGCAGCTCCCAGAGGACCGGGGAGCTGTTTTTT. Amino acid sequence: CASSSQRTGELFF.

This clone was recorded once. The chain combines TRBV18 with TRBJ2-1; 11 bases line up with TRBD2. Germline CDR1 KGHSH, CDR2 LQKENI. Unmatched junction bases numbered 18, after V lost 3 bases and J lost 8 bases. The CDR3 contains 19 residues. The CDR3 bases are TGTGCCAGCTCACCGACCCAGACGCTAGCGGGAGGTATCGTTGATGAGCAGTTCTTC. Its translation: CASSPTQTLAGGIVDEQFF.

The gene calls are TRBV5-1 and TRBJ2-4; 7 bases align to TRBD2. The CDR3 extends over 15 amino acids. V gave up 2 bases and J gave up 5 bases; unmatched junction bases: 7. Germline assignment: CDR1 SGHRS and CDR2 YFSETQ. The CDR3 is CASSFQTSRENIQYF. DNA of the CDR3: TGCGCCAGCAGCTTTCAGACTAGCCGGGAAAACATTCAGTACTTC.

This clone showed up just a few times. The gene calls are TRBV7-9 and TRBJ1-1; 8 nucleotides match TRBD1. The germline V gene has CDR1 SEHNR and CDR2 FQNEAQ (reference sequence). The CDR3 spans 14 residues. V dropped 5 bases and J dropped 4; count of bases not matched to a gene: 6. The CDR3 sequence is CASSPRQGLTEAFF. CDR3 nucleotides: TGTGCCAGCAGCCCTAGACAGGGGCTCACTGAAGCTTTCTTT.

The CDR3 here is CASRPQGTGELFF. CDR3 sequence (DNA): TGTGCCAGCAGACCTCAGGGAACCGGGGAGCTGTTTTTT. The chain has TRBV6-5 and TRBJ2-2; TRBD1 is a possible D gene (5 bases). The germline gives CDR1 MNHEY, CDR2 SVGAGI. The CDR3 is 13 residues long. V gave up 6 bases and J gave up 5 bases, with 10 bases separating them.

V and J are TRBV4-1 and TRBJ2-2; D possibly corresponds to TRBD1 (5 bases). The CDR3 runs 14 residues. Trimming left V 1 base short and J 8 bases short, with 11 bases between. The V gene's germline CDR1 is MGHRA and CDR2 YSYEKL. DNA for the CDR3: TGCGCCAGCAGCCAAGCAGGGTCTAGGGGGGAGCTGTTTTTT. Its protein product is CASSQAGSRGELFF.

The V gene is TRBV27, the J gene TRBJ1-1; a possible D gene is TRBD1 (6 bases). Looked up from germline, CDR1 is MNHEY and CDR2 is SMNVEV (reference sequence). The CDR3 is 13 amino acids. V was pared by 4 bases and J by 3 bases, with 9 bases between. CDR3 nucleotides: TGTGCCAGCAGTTACACAGGGTACACTGAAGCTTTCTTT. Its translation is CASSYTGYTEAFF.

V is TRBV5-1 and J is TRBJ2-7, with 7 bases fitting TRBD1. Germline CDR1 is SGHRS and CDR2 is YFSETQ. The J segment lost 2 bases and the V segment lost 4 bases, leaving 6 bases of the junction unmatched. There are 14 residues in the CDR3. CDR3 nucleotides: TGCGCCAGCAGCACGGGGACAGACACCTACGAGCAGTACTTC. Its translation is CASSTGTDTYEQYF. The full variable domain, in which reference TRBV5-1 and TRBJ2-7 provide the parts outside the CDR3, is KAGVTQTPRYLIKTRGQQVTLSCSPISGHRSVSWYQQTPGQGLQFLFEYFSETQRNKGNFPGRFSGRQFSNSRSEMNVSTLELGDSALYLCASSTGTDTYEQYFGPGTRLTVT.

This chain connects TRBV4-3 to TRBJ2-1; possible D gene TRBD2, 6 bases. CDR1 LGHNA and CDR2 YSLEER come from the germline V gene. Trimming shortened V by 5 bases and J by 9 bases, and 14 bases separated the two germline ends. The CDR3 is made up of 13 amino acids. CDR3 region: CASSVRVGSEQFF. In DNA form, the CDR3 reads TGCGCCAGCAGCGTCAGGGTCGGGAGTGAGCAGTTCTTC.

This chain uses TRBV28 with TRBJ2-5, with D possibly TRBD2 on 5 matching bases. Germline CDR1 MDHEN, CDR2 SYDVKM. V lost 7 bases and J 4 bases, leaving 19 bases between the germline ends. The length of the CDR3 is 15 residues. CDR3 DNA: TGTGCCAGCATAAAATGGGCGGGTTCTGGAGAGACCCAGTACTTC. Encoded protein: CASIKWAGSGETQYF. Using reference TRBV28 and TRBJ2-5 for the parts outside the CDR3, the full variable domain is DVKVTQSSRYLVKRTGEKVFLECVQDMDHENMFWYRQDPGLGLRLIYFSYDVKMKEKGDIPEGYSVSREKKERFSLILESASTNQTSMYLCASIKWAGSGETQYFGPGTRLLVL.

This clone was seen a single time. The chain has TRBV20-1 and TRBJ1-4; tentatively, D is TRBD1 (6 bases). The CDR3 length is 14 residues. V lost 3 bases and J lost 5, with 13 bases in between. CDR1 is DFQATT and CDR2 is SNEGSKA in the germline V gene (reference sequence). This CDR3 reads CSASWGRGNEKLFF. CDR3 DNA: TGCAGTGCTAGTTGGGGGCGCGGGAATGAAAAACTGTTTTTT.

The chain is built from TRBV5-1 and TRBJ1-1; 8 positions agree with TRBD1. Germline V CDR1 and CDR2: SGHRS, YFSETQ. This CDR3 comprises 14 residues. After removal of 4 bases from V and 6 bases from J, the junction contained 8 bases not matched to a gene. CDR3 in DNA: TGCGCCAGCAGCAAAGACAGGGGATTCGCTGAAGCTTTCTTT. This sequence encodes CASSKDRGFAEAFF. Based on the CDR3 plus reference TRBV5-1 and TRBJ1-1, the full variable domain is KAGVTQTPRYLIKTRGQQVTLSCSPISGHRSVSWYQQTPGQGLQFLFEYFSETQRNKGNFPGRFSGRQFSNSRSEMNVSTLELGDSALYLCASSKDRGFAEAFFGQGTRLTVV.

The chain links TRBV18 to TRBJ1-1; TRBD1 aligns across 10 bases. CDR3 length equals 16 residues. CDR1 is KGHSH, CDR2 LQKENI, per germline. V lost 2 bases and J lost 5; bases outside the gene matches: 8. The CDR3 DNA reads TGTGCCAGCTCACCATCCGTGACAGGGGGCTGGACTGAAGCTTTCTTT. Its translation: CASSPSVTGGWTEAFF.

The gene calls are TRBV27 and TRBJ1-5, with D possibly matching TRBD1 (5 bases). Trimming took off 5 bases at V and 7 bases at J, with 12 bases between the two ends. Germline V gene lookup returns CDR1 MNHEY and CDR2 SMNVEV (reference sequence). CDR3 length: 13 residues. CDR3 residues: CASSGGARQPQHF. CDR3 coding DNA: TGTGCCAGCAGTGGCGGGGCAAGACAGCCCCAGCATTTT.

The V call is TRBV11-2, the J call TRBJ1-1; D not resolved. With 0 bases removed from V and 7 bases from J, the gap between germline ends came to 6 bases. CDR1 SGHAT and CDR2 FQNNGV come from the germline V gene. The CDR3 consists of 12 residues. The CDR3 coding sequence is TGTGCCAGCAGCTTAGATCTAAATGAAGCTTTCTTT. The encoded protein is CASSLDLNEAFF. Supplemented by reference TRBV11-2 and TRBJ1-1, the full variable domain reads EAGVAQSPRYKIIEKRQSVAFWCNPISGHATLYWYQQILGQGPKLLIQFQNNGVVDDSQLPKDRFSAERLKGVDSTLKIQPAKLEDSAVYLCASSLDLNEAFFGQGTRLTVV.

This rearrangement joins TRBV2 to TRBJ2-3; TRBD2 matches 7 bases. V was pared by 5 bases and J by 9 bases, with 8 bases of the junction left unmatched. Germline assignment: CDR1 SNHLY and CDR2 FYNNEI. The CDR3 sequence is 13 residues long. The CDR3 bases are TGTGCCAGCAGTCCTCGACTAGCTACGACGCAGTATTTT. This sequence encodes CASSPRLATTQYF.

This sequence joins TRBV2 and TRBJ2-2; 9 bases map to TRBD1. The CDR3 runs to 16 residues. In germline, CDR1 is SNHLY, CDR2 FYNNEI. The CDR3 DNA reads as TGTGCAAGCCTATTCCCGGGACAGGGTCGCACCGGGGAGCTGTTTTTT. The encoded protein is CASLFPGQGRTGELFF.

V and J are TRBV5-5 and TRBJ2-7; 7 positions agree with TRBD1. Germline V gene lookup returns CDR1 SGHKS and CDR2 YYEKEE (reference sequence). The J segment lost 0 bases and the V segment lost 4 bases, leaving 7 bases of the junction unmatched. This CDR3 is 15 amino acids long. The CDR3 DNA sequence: TGTGCCAGCAGCGGCCAGGGGGAAAGCTCCTACGAGCAGTACTTC. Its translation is CASSGQGESSYEQYF.

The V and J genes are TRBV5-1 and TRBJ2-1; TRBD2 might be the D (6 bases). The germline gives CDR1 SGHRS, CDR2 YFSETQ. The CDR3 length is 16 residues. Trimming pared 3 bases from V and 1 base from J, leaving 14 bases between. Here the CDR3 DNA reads TGCGCCAGCAGCTCGGAGCCGGGGGTTTCCTACAATGAGCAGTTCTTC. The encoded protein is CASSSEPGVSYNEQFF.